This T cell receptor beta chain originates from a study of CD8 T cells in ankylosing spondylitis. Points on this clonotype: Its antigen remains unidentified.

From the 5' RACE reads, TCRdb called clonotypes with MiXCR, one entry per CDR3 protein. The top ten clones hold about 5.5% of a sample with 150,000 to 200,000 distinct CDR3 sequences, about 32% of them seen once. This CDR3 region has 18 residues. The V segment lost 2 bases and the J segment 0 bases; nucleotides outside the gene matches: 10. CDR1 is MNHEY, CDR2 SVGAGI, per germline. Notes on the study in general: What seemed typical of ankylosing spondylitis blood was a TCR beta motif built from eight highly homologous variants. Disease-linked clones had a CD8+ phenotype and relatively low frequency in peripheral blood.

The sample was synovial fluid, either unsorted or a sorted T cell fraction (not recorded which). The receptor's source is a male donor with ankylosing spondylitis. The genes are TRBV6-5 and TRBJ2-1; the match to TRBD1 covers 7 bases. CDR3 nucleotide sequence: TGTGCCAGCAGTTACAAGGGGGCTACGCGGAGCTCCTACAATGAGCAGTTCTTC. Protein: CASSYKGATRSSYNEQFF.